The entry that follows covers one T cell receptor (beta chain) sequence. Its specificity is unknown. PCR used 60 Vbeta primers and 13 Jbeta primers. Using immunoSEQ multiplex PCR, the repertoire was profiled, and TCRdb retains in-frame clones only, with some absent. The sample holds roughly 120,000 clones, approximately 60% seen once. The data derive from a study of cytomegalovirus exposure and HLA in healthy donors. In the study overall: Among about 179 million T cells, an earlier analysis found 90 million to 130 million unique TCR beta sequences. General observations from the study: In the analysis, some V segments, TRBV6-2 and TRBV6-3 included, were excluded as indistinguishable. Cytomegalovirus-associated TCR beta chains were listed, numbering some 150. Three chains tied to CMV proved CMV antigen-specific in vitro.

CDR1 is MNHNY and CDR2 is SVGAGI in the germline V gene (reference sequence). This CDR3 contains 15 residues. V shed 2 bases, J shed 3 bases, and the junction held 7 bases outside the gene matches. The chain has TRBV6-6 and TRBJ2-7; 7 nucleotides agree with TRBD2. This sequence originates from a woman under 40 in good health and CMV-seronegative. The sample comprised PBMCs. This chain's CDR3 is CASSYERDLLYEQYF. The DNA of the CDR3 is TGTGCCAGCAGTTACGAGCGGGACCTGCTCTACGAGCAGTACTTC.